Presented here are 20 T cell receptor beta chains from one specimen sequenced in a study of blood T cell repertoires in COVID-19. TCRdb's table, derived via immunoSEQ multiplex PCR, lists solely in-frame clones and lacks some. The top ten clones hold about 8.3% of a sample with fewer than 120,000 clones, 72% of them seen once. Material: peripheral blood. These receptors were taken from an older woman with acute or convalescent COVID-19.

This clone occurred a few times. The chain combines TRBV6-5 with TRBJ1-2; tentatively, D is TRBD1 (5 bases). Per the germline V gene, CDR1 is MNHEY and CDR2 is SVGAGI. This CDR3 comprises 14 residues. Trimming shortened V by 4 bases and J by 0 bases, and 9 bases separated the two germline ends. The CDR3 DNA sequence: TGTGCCAGCAGTTTGGACACCTCTAACTATGGCTACACCTTC. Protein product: CASSLDTSNYGYTF.

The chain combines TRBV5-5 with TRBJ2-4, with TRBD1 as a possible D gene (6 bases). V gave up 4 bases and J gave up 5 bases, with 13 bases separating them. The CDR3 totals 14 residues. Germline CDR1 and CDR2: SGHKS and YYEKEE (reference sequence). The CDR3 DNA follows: TGTGCCAGCAGCCGATTGACAGGAGAAAACATTCAGTACTTC. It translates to CASSRLTGENIQYF.

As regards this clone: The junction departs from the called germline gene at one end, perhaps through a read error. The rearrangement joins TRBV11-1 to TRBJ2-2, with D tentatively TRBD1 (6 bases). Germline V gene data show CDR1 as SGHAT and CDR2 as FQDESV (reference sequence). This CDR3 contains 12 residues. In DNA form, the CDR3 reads TGTGCCAGCAGCTTATCTAACAGGGAGATGTTTTTT. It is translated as CASSLSNREMFF. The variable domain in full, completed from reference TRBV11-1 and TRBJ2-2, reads EAEVAQSPRYKITEKSQAVAFWCDPISGHATLYWYRQILGQGPELLVQFQDESVVDDSQLPKDRFSAERLKGVDSTLKIQPAELGDSAMYLCASSLSNREMFFGEGSRLTVL.

CDR3 coding DNA: TGTGCCAGCAGAGGGCTACAGGGCGCCGCCGGGGAGCTGTTTTTT. It translates to CASRGLQGAAGELFF. The rearrangement uses TRBV6-5 and TRBJ2-2; tentative D call: TRBD1 (6 bases). Between the trimmed V and J ends, which lost 6 bases and 6 bases, there was a span of 17 bases. Germline CDR1 MNHEY, CDR2 SVGAGI. The length of the CDR3 is 15 residues.

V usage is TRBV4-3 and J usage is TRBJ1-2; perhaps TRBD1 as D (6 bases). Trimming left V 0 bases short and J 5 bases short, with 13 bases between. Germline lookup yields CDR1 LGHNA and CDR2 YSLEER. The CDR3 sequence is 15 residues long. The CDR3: CASSQDPGRGYGYTF. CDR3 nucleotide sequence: TGCGCCAGCAGCCAAGATCCGGGCAGGGGATATGGCTACACCTTC.

This CDR3 reads CASSPPRTGNTEAFF. The DNA for the CDR3 is TGTGCCAGCAGCCCACCAAGGACAGGGAACACTGAAGCTTTCTTT. The V and J genes are TRBV7-2 and TRBJ1-1; 7 bases are a match to TRBD1. V shed 5 bases, J shed 1 base, and the junction held 7 bases outside the gene matches. CDR3 length: 15 amino acids. Germline values: CDR1 SGHTA, CDR2 FQGNSA.

In DNA, the CDR3 is TGCGCCAGCAGTGAGTCGACAGGGGTGGAGGAGACCCAGTACTTC. Its protein is CASSESTGVEETQYF. This sequence joins TRBV10-2 and TRBJ2-5; 8 nucleotides align to TRBD1. The CDR3 has 15 amino acids. The trim removed 0 bases at V and 5 bases at J, leaving 5 bases unmatched. Germline V lookup: CDR1 WSHSY, CDR2 SAAADI.

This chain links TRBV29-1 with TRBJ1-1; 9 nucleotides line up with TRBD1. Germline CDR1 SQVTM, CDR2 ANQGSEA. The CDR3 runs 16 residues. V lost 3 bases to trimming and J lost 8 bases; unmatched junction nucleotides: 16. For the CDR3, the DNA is TGCAGCGTTGACCTAGGGGGGGACAGGGTACTTCCCGAAGCTTTCTTT. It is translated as CSVDLGGDRVLPEAFF.

Here the CDR3 DNA reads TGCAGCGTGGAAAGCCCCGGGGAGCTGTTTTTT. This codes for CSVESPGELFF. The V call is TRBV29-1, the J call TRBJ2-2; D gene unclear. The CDR3 totals 11 residues. CDR1 is SQVTM, CDR2 ANQGSEA, per germline. V lost 6 bases and J 6 bases, leaving 8 bases between the germline ends.

DNA for the CDR3: TGTGCTAGTGGTGCCCCGGGGGACACTGAAGCTTTCTTT. Amino acids: CASGAPGDTEAFF. The chain recombines TRBV12-5 with TRBJ1-1; a weak D match, TRBD1 (5 bases). CDR3 length equals 13 residues. V was trimmed by 5 bases and J by 3 bases, leaving 10 bases between them. Germline V lookup: CDR1 LGHNT, CDR2 FRNRAP.

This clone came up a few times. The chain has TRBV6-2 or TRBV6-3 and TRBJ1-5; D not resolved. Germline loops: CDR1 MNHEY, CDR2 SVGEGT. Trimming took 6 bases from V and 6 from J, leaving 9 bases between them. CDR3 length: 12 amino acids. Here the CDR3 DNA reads TGTGCCAGCAGCGAGGTAGTTCAGCCCCAGCATTTT. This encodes CASSEVVQPQHF.

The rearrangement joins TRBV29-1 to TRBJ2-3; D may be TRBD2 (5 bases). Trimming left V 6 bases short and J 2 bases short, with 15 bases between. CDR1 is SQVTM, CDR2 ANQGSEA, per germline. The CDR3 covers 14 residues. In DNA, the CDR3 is TGCAGCGTCGGCGGGCAGGTTCCCACAGATACGCAGTATTTT. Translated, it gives CSVGGQVPTDTQYF.

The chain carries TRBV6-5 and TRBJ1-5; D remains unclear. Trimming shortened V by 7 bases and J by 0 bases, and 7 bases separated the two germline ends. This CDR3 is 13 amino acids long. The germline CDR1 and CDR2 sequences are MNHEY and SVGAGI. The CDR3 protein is CASTKYSNQPQHF. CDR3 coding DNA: TGTGCCAGCACTAAATATAGCAATCAGCCCCAGCATTTT.

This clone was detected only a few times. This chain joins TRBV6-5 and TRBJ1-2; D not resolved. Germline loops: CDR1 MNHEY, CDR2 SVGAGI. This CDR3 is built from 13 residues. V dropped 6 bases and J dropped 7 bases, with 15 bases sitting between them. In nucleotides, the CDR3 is TGTGCCAGCAGCCGTTCTCAGTCGGGTGGCTACACCTTC. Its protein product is CASSRSQSGGYTF.

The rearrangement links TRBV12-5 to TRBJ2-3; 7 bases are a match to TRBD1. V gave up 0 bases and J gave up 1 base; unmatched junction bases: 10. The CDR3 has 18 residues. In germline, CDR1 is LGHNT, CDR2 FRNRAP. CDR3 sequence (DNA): TGTGCTAGTGGTTTGGTAATTTGGCAGGGGGTTCGCACAGATACGCAGTATTTT. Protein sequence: CASGLVIWQGVRTDTQYF.

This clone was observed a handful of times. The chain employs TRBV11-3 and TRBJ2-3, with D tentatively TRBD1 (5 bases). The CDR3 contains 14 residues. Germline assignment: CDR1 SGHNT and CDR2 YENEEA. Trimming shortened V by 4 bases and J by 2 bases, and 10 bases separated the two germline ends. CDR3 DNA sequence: TGTGCCAGCAGCTCAGGGTCTAACACAGATACGCAGTATTTT. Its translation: CASSSGSNTDTQYF.

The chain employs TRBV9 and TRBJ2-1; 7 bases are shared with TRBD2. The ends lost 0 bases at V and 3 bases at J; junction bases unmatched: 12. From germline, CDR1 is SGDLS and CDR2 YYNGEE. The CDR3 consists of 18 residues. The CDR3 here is CASSVVPSGNIGYNEQFF. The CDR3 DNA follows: TGTGCCAGCAGCGTAGTGCCTAGCGGCAATATCGGCTACAATGAGCAGTTCTTC.

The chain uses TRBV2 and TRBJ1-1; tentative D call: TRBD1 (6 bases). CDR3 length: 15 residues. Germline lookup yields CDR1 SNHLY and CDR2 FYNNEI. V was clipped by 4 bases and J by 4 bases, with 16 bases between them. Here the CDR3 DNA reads TGTGCCAGCAGTGGCCGAGGAAGGGGGACCACTGAAGCTTTCTTT. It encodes CASSGRGRGTTEAFF.

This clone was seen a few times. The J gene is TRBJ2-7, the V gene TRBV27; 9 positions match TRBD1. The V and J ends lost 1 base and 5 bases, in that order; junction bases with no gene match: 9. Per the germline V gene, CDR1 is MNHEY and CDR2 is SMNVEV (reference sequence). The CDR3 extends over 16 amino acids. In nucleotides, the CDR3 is TGTGCCAGCAGTTTATTAAGTGGGACAGGGATTAACGAGCAGTACTTC. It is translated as CASSLLSGTGINEQYF.

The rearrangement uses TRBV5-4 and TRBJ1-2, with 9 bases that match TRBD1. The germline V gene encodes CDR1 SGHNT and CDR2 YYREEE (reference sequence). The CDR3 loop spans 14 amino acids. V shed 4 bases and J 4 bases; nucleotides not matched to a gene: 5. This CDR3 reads CASSTADRGYGYTF. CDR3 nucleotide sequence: TGTGCCAGCAGCACCGCGGACAGGGGCTATGGCTACACCTTC. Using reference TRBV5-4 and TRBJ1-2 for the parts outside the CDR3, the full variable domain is ETGVTQSPTHLIKTRGQQVTLRCSSQSGHNTVSWYQQALGQGPQFIFQYYREEENGRGNFPPRFSGLQFPNYSSELNVNALELDDSALYLCASSTADRGYGYTFGSGTRLTVV.